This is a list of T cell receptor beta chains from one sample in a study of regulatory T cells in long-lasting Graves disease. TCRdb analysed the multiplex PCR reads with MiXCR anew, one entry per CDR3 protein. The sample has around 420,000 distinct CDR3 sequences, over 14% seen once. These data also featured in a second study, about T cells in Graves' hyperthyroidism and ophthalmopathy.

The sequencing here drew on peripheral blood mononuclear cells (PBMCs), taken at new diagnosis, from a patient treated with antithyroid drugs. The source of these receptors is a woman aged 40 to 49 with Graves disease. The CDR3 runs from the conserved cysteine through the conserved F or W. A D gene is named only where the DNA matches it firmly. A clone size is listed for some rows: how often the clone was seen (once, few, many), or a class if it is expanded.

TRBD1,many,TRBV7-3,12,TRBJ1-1,CASSDRDRKAFF
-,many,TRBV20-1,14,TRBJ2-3,CSARNLAEADTQYF
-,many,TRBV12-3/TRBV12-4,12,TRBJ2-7,CASSLWSREQYF
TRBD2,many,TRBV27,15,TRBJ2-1,CASRRLGLAGDEQFF
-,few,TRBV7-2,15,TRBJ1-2,CASREGGAGNYGYTF
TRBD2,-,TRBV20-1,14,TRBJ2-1,CSAMASGRAYEQFF
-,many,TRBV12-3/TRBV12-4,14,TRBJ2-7,CASSLQLGRYEQYF
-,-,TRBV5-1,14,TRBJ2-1,CASSLLVAYNEQFF
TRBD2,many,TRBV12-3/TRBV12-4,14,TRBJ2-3,CASTRAGGADTQYF
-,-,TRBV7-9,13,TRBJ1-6,CASSPSPYSPLHF
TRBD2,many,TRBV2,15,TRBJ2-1,CASSKGLAGVNEQFF
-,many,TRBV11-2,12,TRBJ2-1,CASSLGLYEQFF
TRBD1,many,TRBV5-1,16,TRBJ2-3,CASSLFGTGGTDTQYF
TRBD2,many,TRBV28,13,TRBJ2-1,CASTGGGWGEQFF
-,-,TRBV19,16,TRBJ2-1,CASSIRILGEDNEQFF
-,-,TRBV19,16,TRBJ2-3,CASSMLEDLGTDTQYF
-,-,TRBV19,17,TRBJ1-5,CASSIRGAVSSNQPQHF
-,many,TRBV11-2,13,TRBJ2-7,CASSLVAAYEQYF
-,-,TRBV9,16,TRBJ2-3,CASSRWVSSETDTQYF
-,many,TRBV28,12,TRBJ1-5,CASSPPRGPQHF
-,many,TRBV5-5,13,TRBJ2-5,CASSQSQGETQYF
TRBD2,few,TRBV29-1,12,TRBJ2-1,CSVWTSSNEQFF
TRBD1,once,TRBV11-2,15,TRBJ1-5,CASSMTGPGNQPQHF
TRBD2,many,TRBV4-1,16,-,CASSQDASGFHNEQFF
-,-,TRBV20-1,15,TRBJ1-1,CSALKGGSGDTEAFF
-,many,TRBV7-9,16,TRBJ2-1,CASSSTAIPSYNEQFF
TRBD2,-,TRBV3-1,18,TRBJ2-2,CASSQDRGLAGAAGELFF
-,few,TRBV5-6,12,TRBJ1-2,CASSLLREGYTF
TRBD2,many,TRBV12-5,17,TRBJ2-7,CASGFVLPGGPSHEQYF
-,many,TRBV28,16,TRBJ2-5,CASSFRGRVKEETQYF
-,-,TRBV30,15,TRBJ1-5,CAWSSGTATNQPQHF
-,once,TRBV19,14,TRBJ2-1,CASSITGSYNEQFF
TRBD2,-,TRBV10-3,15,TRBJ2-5,CAISEEWEGRETQYF
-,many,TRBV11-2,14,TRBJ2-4,CASSLNREGNIQYF
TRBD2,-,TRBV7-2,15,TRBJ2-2,CASSFSSGFTGELFF
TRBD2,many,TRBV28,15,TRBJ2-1,CASEGVASGYNEQFF
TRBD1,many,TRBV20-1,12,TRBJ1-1,CSARDRATEAFF
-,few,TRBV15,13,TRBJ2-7,CATSSISRHEQYF
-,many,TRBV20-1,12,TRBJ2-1,CSAMNSEDEQFF
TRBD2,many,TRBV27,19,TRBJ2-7,CASSFHGAGGIQGSYEQYF
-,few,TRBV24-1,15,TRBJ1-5,CATSQGTSSNQPQHF